Listed here are 3 T cell receptor beta chains from one sample, sequenced in a study of T cell changes during pregnancy in multiple sclerosis. Assay used: immunoSEQ multiplex PCR; TCRdb lists only in-frame clones, some missing. Among about 51,000 clones listed, 85% to 95% were seen once. This specimen was CD8+ T cells from peripheral blood mononuclear cells, taken in the second trimester of pregnancy. Receptors originate from a female donor with multiple sclerosis, enrolled in a pregnancy study.

The chain carries TRBV7-7 and TRBJ2-7; 10 nucleotides match TRBD1. The CDR3 runs 13 residues. J was trimmed by 5 bases and V by 6 bases; bases with no gene match: 4. The germline V gene has CDR1 SSHAT and CDR2 FNYEAQ (reference sequence). CDR3 sequence (DNA): TGTGCCAGCAGTCTAGACAGGGGGCACGAGCAGTACTTC. The encoded protein is CASSLDRGHEQYF.

The J gene is TRBJ2-4, the V gene TRBV7-9, with D possibly being TRBD2 (5 bases). The CDR3 covers 16 residues. Germline V gene lookup returns CDR1 SEHNR and CDR2 FQNEAQ (reference sequence). Deletions cut 4 bases from V and 5 bases from J, with 18 bases between. The CDR3 region has the DNA TGTGCCAGCAGCTCACGATTTGGGGAGATGGAAAACATTCAGTACTTC. As protein: CASSSRFGEMENIQYF.

The chain uses TRBV4-1 and TRBJ1-4; 7 bases fit TRBD1. J was trimmed by 4 bases and V by 5 bases; bases with no gene match: 7. The CDR3 sequence is 15 residues long. CDR1 is MGHRA and CDR2 is YSYEKL in the germline V gene. The CDR3 DNA sequence: TGCGCCAGCAGCGATAGGACAGGCGTTAATGAAAAACTGTTTTTT. It codes for CASSDRTGVNEKLFF.